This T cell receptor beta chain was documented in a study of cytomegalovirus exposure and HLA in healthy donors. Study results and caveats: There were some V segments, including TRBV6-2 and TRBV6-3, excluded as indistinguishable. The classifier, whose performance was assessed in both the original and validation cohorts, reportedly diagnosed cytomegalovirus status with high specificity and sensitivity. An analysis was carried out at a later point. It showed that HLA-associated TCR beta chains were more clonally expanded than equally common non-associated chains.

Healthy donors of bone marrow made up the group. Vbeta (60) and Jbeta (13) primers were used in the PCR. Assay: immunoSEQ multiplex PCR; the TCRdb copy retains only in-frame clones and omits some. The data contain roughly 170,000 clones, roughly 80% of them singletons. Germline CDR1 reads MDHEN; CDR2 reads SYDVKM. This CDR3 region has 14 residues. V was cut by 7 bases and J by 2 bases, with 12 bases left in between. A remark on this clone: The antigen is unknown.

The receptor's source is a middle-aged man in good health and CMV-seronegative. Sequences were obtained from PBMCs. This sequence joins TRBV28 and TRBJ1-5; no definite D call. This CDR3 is CASKHLRGNQPQHF. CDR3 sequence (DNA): TGTGCCAGCAAACACCTCCGGGGCAATCAGCCCCAGCATTTT.